This T cell receptor beta chain is from a study of beta chain features in type 1 diabetes. On the study more broadly: Across every sample, roughly 100 million sorted cells were examined in total.

Worth noting for this clone: Its specificity is not known.

The entirety of the isolated RNA underwent reverse transcription, so expressed TCRB transcripts were sequenced. Using immunoSEQ multiplex PCR, the repertoire was profiled, and TCRdb retains in-frame clones only, with some absent. The table records more than 550,000 clones, over 13% of them present only once. This CDR3 region has 14 residues. Trimming shortened V by 2 bases and J by 0 bases, and 8 bases separated the two germline ends. Germline lookup yields CDR1 LGHNA and CDR2 YSLEER. Cells sorted by CD45RO/CCR7/CD25/CD127/CD95/CD27 comprised CD4+ naive, central memory, regulatory and stem cell-like memory cells. Overall study results and limits: Reads derived from cDNA could over-represent cells showing high TCR expression. Diminished insertions and augmented deletions at VDJ junctions characterized type 1 diabetes patients. Among all four CD4+ subsets, Type 1 diabetes patients had TCRB CDR3s that were moderately but significantly shorter.

The genes are TRBV4-3 and TRBJ2-7; a possible D gene is TRBD2 (6 bases). The source of this sequence is a man between 18 and 29 years old with type 1 diabetes. Source material: naive CD4+ T cells from blood. The CDR3 nucleotides are TGCGCCAGCAGCCAACCCGGGAGCTCCTACGAGCAGTACTTC. This gives the protein CASSQPGSSYEQYF.